The 29 T cell receptor beta chains below all came from one sample that was sequenced in a study of cytotoxic CD8 clonotypes in ibrutinib-treated CLL. Assay used: immunoSEQ multiplex PCR; TCRdb lists only in-frame clones, some missing. Of roughly 160,000 clones listed, roughly 80% were seen once; the top ten hold roughly 4.6%. Specimen: PBMCs, collected after 24 months of ibrutinib treatment. These receptors were taken from a human donor with chronic lymphocytic leukemia.

The rearrangement links TRBV6-5 to TRBJ1-4; no firm D call. This CDR3 spans 16 amino acids. Germline CDR1 and CDR2: MNHEY and SVGAGI. V was clipped by 0 bases and J by 1 base, with 9 bases between them. As DNA, the CDR3 is TGTGCCAGCAGTTACTCGAGACACCTAACTAATGAAAAACTGTTTTTT. It specifies CASSYSRHLTNEKLFF.

The rearrangement joins TRBV5-4 to TRBJ1-1, with 8 positions matching TRBD1. Germline V CDR1 and CDR2: SGHNT, YYREEE (reference sequence). This CDR3 is 13 amino acids long. V lost 6 bases and J lost 4; bases outside the gene matches: 5. CDR3 amino acids: CASNLQGGTEAFF. The CDR3, as DNA: TGTGCCAGCAACCTACAGGGGGGCACTGAAGCTTTCTTT.

The chain couples TRBV2 to TRBJ2-1; 7 bases are a match to TRBD2. Germline V gene sequence: CDR1 SNHLY, CDR2 FYNNEI. V gave up 9 bases and J gave up 3 bases; unmatched junction bases: 8. The CDR3 contains 14 residues. The CDR3 DNA reads TGTGCCAGTGAGGGGAGGGACTTCTACAATGAGCAGTTCTTC. It is translated as CASEGRDFYNEQFF.

The chain carries TRBV5-1 and TRBJ1-1, with D perhaps matching TRBD1 (5 bases). V shed 0 bases and J shed 11 bases, with 20 bases lying between them. CDR1 and CDR2 from the germline V gene are SGHRS and YFSETQ. This CDR3 is 15 amino acids long. The CDR3 nucleotides read TGCGCCAGCAGCTTGGTAAGGTCCGCCGGGGGGTATGCTTTCTTT. Translated, it gives CASSLVRSAGGYAFF.

This chain connects TRBV29-1 to TRBJ1-2, with D perhaps TRBD1 (5 bases). The CDR3 contains 12 residues. Germline values: CDR1 SQVTM, CDR2 ANQGSEA. Trimming took 6 bases from V and 2 from J, leaving 10 bases between them. CDR3 in amino acids: CSVVGRNYGYTF. DNA for the CDR3: TGCAGCGTGGTGGGGCGGAACTATGGCTACACCTTC.

In its sample, this clone was seen a few times. The chain combines TRBV6-6 with TRBJ2-2; D is unclear. The CDR3 is 16 residues long. V was trimmed by 0 bases and J by 4 bases, leaving 12 bases between them. Per the germline V gene, CDR1 is MNHNY and CDR2 is SVGAGI (reference sequence). The CDR3 DNA follows: TGTGCCAGCAGTTACTCGGTGGGCGTCCGCACCGGGGAGCTGTTTTTT. Translating it yields CASSYSVGVRTGELFF.

This chain connects TRBV6-1 to TRBJ2-2; TRBD1 agrees at 7 bases. V was clipped by 3 bases and J by 1 base; unmatched bases: 5. The CDR3 covers 16 residues. In germline, CDR1 is MNHNS, CDR2 SASEGT. The CDR3 region is CASSDPGTENTGELFF. The CDR3 DNA is TGTGCCAGCAGTGACCCGGGGACAGAGAACACCGGGGAGCTGTTTTTT.

The CDR3 nucleotides read TGTGCCAGCTCTCCCAGGGGGGGCACTGAAGCTTTCTTT. As protein: CASSPRGGTEAFF. The rearrangement uses TRBV18 and TRBJ1-1; 7 bases fit TRBD1. There are 13 residues in the CDR3. Germline V CDR1 and CDR2: KGHSH, LQKENI. V gave up 6 bases and J gave up 4 bases; unmatched junction bases: 5.

The table lists this clone with a few counts. This chain uses TRBV7-2 with TRBJ2-1; 7 bases fit TRBD2. The CDR3 is 18 amino acids. Germline lookup yields CDR1 SGHTA and CDR2 FQGNSA. Trimming at V came to 2 bases and at J to 4 bases, leaving 14 bases not matched to a gene. For the CDR3, the DNA is TGTGCCAGCAGCTTATTAGGGCCTGCTAGCGGAGCGTACAATGAGCAGTTCTTC. Its translation: CASSLLGPASGAYNEQFF.

J is TRBJ2-1 and V is TRBV30; D not resolved. Looked up from germline, CDR1 is GTSNPN and CDR2 is SVGIG (reference sequence). V was shortened by 1 base and J by 0 bases, with 7 bases between the two germline ends. The CDR3 spans 14 residues. The CDR3 sequence is CAWSGYSSYNEQFF. The CDR3 DNA sequence: TGTGCCTGGAGTGGCTACAGCTCCTACAATGAGCAGTTCTTC.

This clone was seen once. The V call is TRBV25-1, the J call TRBJ2-7, with TRBD1 matching over 8 bases. After removal of 6 bases from V and 0 bases from J, the junction contained 10 bases not matched to a gene. This CDR3 is 16 amino acids long. The germline V gene encodes CDR1 MGHDK and CDR2 SYGVNS. CDR3 region: CASRGGPGTGSYEQYF. The CDR3, as DNA: TGTGCCAGCAGAGGGGGGCCGGGGACAGGCTCCTACGAGCAGTACTTC.

This chain uses TRBV15 with TRBJ1-5, with unresolved D. Trimming removed 4 bases from V and 1 base from J, with 11 bases in between. CDR3 length: 15 residues. Per germline, CDR1 LNHNV and CDR2 YYDKDF (reference sequence). CDR3 nucleotides: TGTGCCACCAGCACCAAAGGGTGGAGCAATCAGCCCCAGCATTTT. Translating gives CATSTKGWSNQPQHF.

The J gene is TRBJ2-7, the V gene TRBV7-9; TRBD1 matches 9 bases. V shed 5 bases, J shed 3 bases, and the junction held 5 bases outside the gene matches. Germline V lookup: CDR1 SEHNR, CDR2 FQNEAQ (reference sequence). The CDR3 runs to 14 residues. The CDR3 protein is CASSPDRGFYEQYF. Written as DNA, the CDR3 is TGTGCCAGCAGCCCGGACAGGGGTTTCTACGAGCAGTACTTC.

The chain carries TRBV7-9 and TRBJ2-1; 9 nucleotides match TRBD1. In germline, CDR1 is SEHNR, CDR2 FQNEAQ (reference sequence). Trimming removed 5 bases from V and 9 bases from J; junction bases left unmatched: 8. The CDR3 spans 14 residues. This CDR3 is CASSVMDRGGEQFF. Written as DNA, the CDR3 is TGTGCCAGCAGCGTCATGGACAGGGGAGGTGAGCAGTTCTTC.

The V call is TRBV29-1, the J call TRBJ1-1, with 8 nucleotides matching TRBD1. CDR3 length: 16 amino acids. With 2 bases clipped from V and 0 bases from J, the junction kept 8 bases outside the gene matches. The V gene's germline CDR1 is SQVTM and CDR2 ANQGSEA. CDR3 sequence (DNA): TGCAGCGTTGAAAAACAGGGGGGTGGACTGAACACTGAAGCTTTCTTT. As protein: CSVEKQGGGLNTEAFF.

The chain joins TRBV7-9 to TRBJ1-1; D unresolved. There are 11 residues in the CDR3. The V end was cut by 3 bases, the J end by 6 bases, with 5 bases between. In germline, CDR1 is SEHNR, CDR2 FQNEAQ (reference sequence). CDR3 residues: CASSFQAEAFF. In DNA, the CDR3 is TGTGCCAGCAGCTTTCAAGCTGAAGCTTTCTTT. Using reference TRBV7-9 and TRBJ1-1 for the parts outside the CDR3, the full variable domain is DTGVSQNPRHKITKRGQNVTFRCDPISEHNRLYWYRQTLGQGPEFLTYFQNEAQLEKSRLLSDRFSAERPKGSFSTLEIQRTEQGDSAMYLCASSFQAEAFFGQGTRLTVV.

The V and J genes are TRBV7-2 and TRBJ2-7, with TRBD1 matching 7 bases. Looked up from germline, CDR1 is SGHTA and CDR2 is FQGNSA. With V trimmed by 3 bases and J by 7 bases, 12 bases remained unmatched. The CDR3 is 15 residues long. DNA for the CDR3: TGTGCCAGCAGCTTCCGCCGGGACAGACCTCAAGAGCAGTACTTC. The encoded protein is CASSFRRDRPQEQYF.

V and J are TRBV6-5 and TRBJ1-2; 9 nucleotides line up with TRBD1. Trimming cost V 4 bases and J 8 bases; bases outside gene matches: 11. Germline lookup yields CDR1 MNHEY and CDR2 SVGAGI. This CDR3 contains 15 residues. The CDR3, as DNA: TGTGCCAGCAGTTTGGGGGACAGGGTCACCTCCGGCTACACCTTC. Its translation is CASSLGDRVTSGYTF.

The rearrangement links TRBV15 to TRBJ1-6; possible D gene TRBD1, 6 bases. Germline V CDR1 and CDR2: LNHNV, YYDKDF (reference sequence). This CDR3 region has 18 residues. Deletions cut 0 bases from V and 7 bases from J, with 19 bases between. The CDR3 nucleotides read TGTGCCACCAGCAGAGATGTCGTGGTGCGACAGGCGAATTCACCCCTCCACTTT. Protein product: CATSRDVVVRQANSPLHF.

In DNA form, the CDR3 reads TGTGCCAGTAGATATGGGTCGGAATCGGGACAAGAGACCCAGTACTTC. Its translation is CASRYGSESGQETQYF. The gene calls are TRBV19 and TRBJ2-5; TRBD2 might be the D (5 bases). The CDR3 consists of 16 residues. The V gene's germline CDR1 is LNHDA and CDR2 SQIVND (reference sequence). Trimming pared 6 bases from V and 2 bases from J, leaving 19 bases between.

The V gene is TRBV27, the J gene TRBJ2-7, with 9 nucleotides matching TRBD1. This CDR3 is built from 14 residues. Germline lookup yields CDR1 MNHEY and CDR2 SMNVEV (reference sequence). Germline trimming cut 3 bases from V and 5 bases from J; bases unmatched to any gene: 5. CDR3 loop: CASSFWDRAHEQYF. CDR3 nucleotide sequence: TGTGCCAGCAGTTTCTGGGACAGGGCCCACGAGCAGTACTTC.

This clone was seen a handful of times. The rearrangement links TRBV4-3 to TRBJ2-7, with D possibly being TRBD2 (6 bases). V lost 0 bases, J lost 2 bases, and 14 bases lay in between. Germline values: CDR1 LGHNA, CDR2 YSLEER. CDR3 length equals 16 residues. The CDR3 sequence is CASSQDHGGSTYEQYF. The CDR3 DNA is TGCGCCAGCAGCCAAGATCATGGGGGGAGTACCTACGAGCAGTACTTC.

This rearrangement joins TRBV15 to TRBJ1-1; 11 bases match TRBD1. This CDR3 comprises 14 residues. CDR1 is LNHNV, CDR2 YYDKDF, per germline (reference sequence). The V gene end was trimmed by 5 bases and the J gene end by 10 bases; junction bases not matched to a gene: 9. In nucleotides, the CDR3 is TGTGCCACCAGCTCGCGGGGACAGGGGGACAGAGCTTTCTTT. It codes for CATSSRGQGDRAFF.

This rearrangement joins TRBV5-1 to TRBJ2-1, with 7 positions matching TRBD2. Trimming cost V 4 bases and J 6 bases; bases outside gene matches: 4. The germline V gene has CDR1 SGHRS and CDR2 YFSETQ. CDR3 length: 13 amino acids. DNA of the CDR3: TGCGCCAGCAGCCACGGGACTACCAATGAGCAGTTCTTC. Amino acid sequence: CASSHGTTNEQFF.

The rearrangement links TRBV28 to TRBJ1-5; D unclear. The germline V gene encodes CDR1 MDHEN and CDR2 SYDVKM. V lost 3 bases to trimming and J lost 3 bases, with 0 bases between them. This CDR3 is built from 11 residues. DNA of the CDR3: TGTGCCAGCAGTTTCAATCAGCCCCAGCATTTT. The encoded protein is CASSFNQPQHF.

This clone was observed once. The chain is built from TRBV7-2 and TRBJ2-1; 9 bases agree with TRBD2. After removal of 2 bases from V and 6 bases from J, the junction contained 8 bases not matched to a gene. CDR3 length: 16 amino acids. Germline CDR1 and CDR2: SGHTA and FQGNSA. CDR3 region: CASSLQRGVLGNEQFF. The CDR3 DNA sequence: TGTGCCAGCAGCTTACAGCGGGGGGTGTTGGGCAATGAGCAGTTCTTC.

This clone showed up just once. V and J are TRBV5-8 and TRBJ2-3, with D unresolved. CDR3 length: 16 residues. Between the trimmed V and J ends, which lost 8 bases and 6 bases, there was a span of 25 bases. Germline V gene sequence: CDR1 SGHTS, CDR2 YDEGEE. As DNA, the CDR3 is TGTGCCAGTCCCAACCCGCCAGCCTCGACCTTGGATACGCAGTATTTT. It is translated as CASPNPPASTLDTQYF.

The chain uses TRBV14 and TRBJ1-6; TRBD1 might be the D (6 bases). V lost 0 bases, J lost 8 bases, and 17 bases lay in between. The CDR3 has 17 amino acids. In germline, CDR1 is SGHDN, CDR2 FVKESK. In DNA, the CDR3 is TGTGCCAGCAGCCAAGATGGAGTTCGGAAGGGGGATTCACCCCTCCACTTT. Amino acids: CASSQDGVRKGDSPLHF.

This chain joins TRBV9 and TRBJ1-6; TRBD1 agrees at 10 bases. This CDR3 is 16 amino acids long. The V segment lost 4 bases and the J segment 9 bases; nucleotides outside the gene matches: 10. From germline, CDR1 is SGDLS and CDR2 YYNGEE. The CDR3 loop reads CASSPGSGQGVSPLHF. For the CDR3, the DNA is TGTGCCAGCAGCCCCGGAAGCGGACAGGGGGTTTCACCCCTCCACTTT.